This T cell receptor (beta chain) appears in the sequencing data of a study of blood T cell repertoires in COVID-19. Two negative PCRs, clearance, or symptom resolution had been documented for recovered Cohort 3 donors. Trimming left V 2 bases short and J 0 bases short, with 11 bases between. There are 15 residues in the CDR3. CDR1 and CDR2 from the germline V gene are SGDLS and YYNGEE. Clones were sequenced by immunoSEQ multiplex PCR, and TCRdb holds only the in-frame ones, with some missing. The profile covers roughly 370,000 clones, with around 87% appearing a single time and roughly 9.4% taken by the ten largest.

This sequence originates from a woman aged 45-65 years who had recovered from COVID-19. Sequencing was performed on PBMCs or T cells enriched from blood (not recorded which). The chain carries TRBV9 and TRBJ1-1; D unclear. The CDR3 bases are TGTGCCAGCAGCGTGAGAGGCTCCATGAACACTGAAGCTTTCTTT. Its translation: CASSVRGSMNTEAFF.